This T cell receptor (beta chain) was sequenced in a study of T cells after yellow fever vaccination. Study information: Preparation of the low-cell-number fractions used SMART-Seq v4 Ultra Low Input.

In its sample, this clonotype was seen many times. TCRdb independently ran MiXCR on the 5' RACE reads; one entry per CDR3 protein. The sample consists of 250,000 to 350,000 distinct CDR3 sequences, 3.5% to 4.5% of them appearing once. The V gene end was trimmed by 1 base and the J gene end by 5 bases; junction bases not matched to a gene: 1. This CDR3 contains 13 residues. Looked up from germline, CDR1 is LGHNA and CDR2 is YNFKEQ. The source is a young man who received the YFV17D yellow fever vaccine. The V call is TRBV4-2, the J call TRBJ2-5; 7 positions match TRBD1. The sample was PBMCs, taken 15 days after the yellow fever booster vaccination. DNA of the CDR3: TGTGCCAGCAGCCAAGGCAGGGGGGAGACCCAGTACTTC. Its protein is CASSQGRGETQYF.